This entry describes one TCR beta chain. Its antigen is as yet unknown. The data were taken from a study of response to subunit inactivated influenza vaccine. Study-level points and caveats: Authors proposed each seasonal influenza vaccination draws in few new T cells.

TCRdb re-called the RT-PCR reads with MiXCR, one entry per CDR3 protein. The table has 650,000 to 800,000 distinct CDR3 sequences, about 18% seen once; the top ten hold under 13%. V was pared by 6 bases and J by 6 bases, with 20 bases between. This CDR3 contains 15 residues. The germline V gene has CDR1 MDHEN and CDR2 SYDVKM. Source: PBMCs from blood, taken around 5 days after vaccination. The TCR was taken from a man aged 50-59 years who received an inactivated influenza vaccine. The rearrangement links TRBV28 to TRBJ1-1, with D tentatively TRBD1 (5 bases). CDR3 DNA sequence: TGTGCCAGCAGACATCTGCGGGGCGGGATGGCTGAAGCTTTCTTT. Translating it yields CASRHLRGGMAEAFF.